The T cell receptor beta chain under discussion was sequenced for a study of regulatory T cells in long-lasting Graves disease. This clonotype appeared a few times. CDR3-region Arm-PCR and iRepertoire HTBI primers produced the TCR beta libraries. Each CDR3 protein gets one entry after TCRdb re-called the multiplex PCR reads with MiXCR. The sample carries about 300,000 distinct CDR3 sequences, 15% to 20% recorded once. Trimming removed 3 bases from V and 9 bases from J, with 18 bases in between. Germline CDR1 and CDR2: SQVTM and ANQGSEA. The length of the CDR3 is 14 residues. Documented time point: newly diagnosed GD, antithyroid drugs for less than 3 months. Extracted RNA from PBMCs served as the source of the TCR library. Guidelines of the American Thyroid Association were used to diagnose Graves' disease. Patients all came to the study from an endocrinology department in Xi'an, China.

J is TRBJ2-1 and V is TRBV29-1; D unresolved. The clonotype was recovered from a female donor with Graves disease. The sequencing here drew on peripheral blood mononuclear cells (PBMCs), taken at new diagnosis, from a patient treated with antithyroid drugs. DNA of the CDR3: TGCAGCGTTGAGACGGCTCATGCGTTTAGTGAGCAGTTCTTC. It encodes CSVETAHAFSEQFF.